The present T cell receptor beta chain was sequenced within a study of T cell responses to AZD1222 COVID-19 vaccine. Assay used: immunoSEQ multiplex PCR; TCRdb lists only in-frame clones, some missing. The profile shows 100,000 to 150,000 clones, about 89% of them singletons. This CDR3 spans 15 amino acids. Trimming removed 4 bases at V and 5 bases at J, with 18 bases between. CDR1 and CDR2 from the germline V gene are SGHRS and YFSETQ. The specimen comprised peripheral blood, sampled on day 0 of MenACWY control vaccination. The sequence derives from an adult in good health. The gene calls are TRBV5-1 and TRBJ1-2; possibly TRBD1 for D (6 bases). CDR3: CASSPRLDRPYGYTF. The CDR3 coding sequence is TGCGCCAGCAGCCCCCGCCTCGACAGGCCTTATGGCTACACCTTC.